The 9 T cell receptor beta chains below all came from one sample that was sequenced in a study of long-term antiretroviral therapy in people with HIV. Researchers report immunoSEQ v3.0 was run at survey level. The assay was immunoSEQ multiplex PCR, and TCRdb's table has in-frame clones only and misses some. The sample has tens of thousands of clones, 90% to 95% seen once. This material consisted of unsorted PBMCs, taken 3.7 years after starting antiretroviral therapy. Source of these receptors: a woman aged 45 to 65 with HIV.

This rearrangement joins TRBV19 to TRBJ2-6; D remains ambiguous. Trimming took 2 bases from V and 4 from J, leaving 12 bases between them. The CDR3 loop spans 16 amino acids. Germline V gives CDR1 LNHDA, CDR2 SQIVND (reference sequence). CDR3 DNA: TGTGCCAGTAGTATACTTTTAGGCTCCGGGGCCAACGTCCTGACTTTC. Translated, it gives CASSILLGSGANVLTF. Using reference TRBV19 and TRBJ2-6 for the parts outside the CDR3, the full variable domain is DGGITQSPKYLFRKEGQNVTLSCEQNLNHDAMYWYRQDPGQGLRLIYYSQIVNDFQKGDIAEGYSVSREKKESFPLTVTSAQKNPTAFYLCASSILLGSGANVLTFGAGSRLTVL.

The rearrangement joins TRBV6-5 to TRBJ2-3; 9 nucleotides align to TRBD1. V trimming: 1 base; J trimming: 4 bases; junction bases outside the gene matches: 6. This CDR3 has 16 amino acids. CDR1 is MNHEY, CDR2 SVGAGI, per germline. The CDR3 bases are TGTGCCAGCAGTTACTTGGGACAGGGAAAGTCAGATACGCAGTATTTT. Encoded protein: CASSYLGQGKSDTQYF.

The chain uses TRBV14 and TRBJ1-1; D gene ambiguous. With 4 bases removed from V and 1 base from J, the gap between germline ends came to 7 bases. Germline assignment: CDR1 SGHDN and CDR2 FVKESK. The CDR3 runs 13 residues. The CDR3 DNA follows: TGTGCCAGCAGCCGAAAGGGGAACACTGAAGCTTTCTTT. Its protein is CASSRKGNTEAFF.

This clone was counted a single time. This chain uses TRBV5-1 with TRBJ1-4; 7 bases fit TRBD1. CDR3 length: 17 residues. J was trimmed by 8 bases and V by 5 bases; bases with no gene match: 18. Germline V gives CDR1 SGHRS, CDR2 YFSETQ. CDR3 in DNA: TGCGCCAGCAGTAGACAGGGAGTAGCTAAGGGAAAGGAAAAACTGTTTTTT. It specifies CASSRQGVAKGKEKLFF.

This clone was seen only a few times. The rearrangement links TRBV9 to TRBJ2-7; TRBD1 is a possible D gene (6 bases). The V end was cut by 0 bases, the J end by 4 bases, with 11 bases between. CDR1 and CDR2 from the germline V gene are SGDLS and YYNGEE. This CDR3 region has 14 residues. The CDR3 DNA is TGTGCCAGCAGCGTAGAGGGACAATATTACGAGCAGTACTTC. The encoded protein is CASSVEGQYYEQYF.

This clone was observed a single time. V usage is TRBV27 and J usage is TRBJ1-2; 9 bases match TRBD1. This CDR3 spans 15 amino acids. J was trimmed by 7 bases and V by 6 bases; bases with no gene match: 12. Germline assignment: CDR1 MNHEY and CDR2 SMNVEV (reference sequence). In nucleotides, the CDR3 is TGTGCCAGCAGCTCTACCTGGACAGGGGAGAGTGGCTACACCTTC. It specifies CASSSTWTGESGYTF.

This chain links TRBV7-9 with TRBJ2-7; perhaps TRBD2 as D (5 bases). This CDR3 is built from 15 residues. V dropped 0 bases and J dropped 5 bases, with 14 bases sitting between them. Germline V gene data show CDR1 as SEHNR and CDR2 as FQNEAQ (reference sequence). The CDR3 nucleotides read TGTGCCAGCAGCTTAGCTTCCCTAATGGGAGACGAGCAGTACTTC. This translates into CASSLASLMGDEQYF.

V usage is TRBV5-1 and J usage is TRBJ1-3; 7 nucleotides match TRBD1. V lost 2 bases to trimming and J lost 4 bases; unmatched junction nucleotides: 6. The CDR3 is 15 amino acids. Germline CDR1 is SGHRS and CDR2 is YFSETQ. In DNA form, the CDR3 reads TGCGCCAGCAGCTTACAGACAGGGATGGGAAACACCATATATTTT. It yields the protein CASSLQTGMGNTIYF. The whole variable domain, filled in from reference TRBV5-1 and TRBJ1-3, reads KAGVTQTPRYLIKTRGQQVTLSCSPISGHRSVSWYQQTPGQGLQFLFEYFSETQRNKGNFPGRFSGRQFSNSRSEMNVSTLELGDSALYLCASSLQTGMGNTIYFGEGSWLTVV.

This clone is a singleton in its sample. The chain carries TRBV18 and TRBJ1-6, with TRBD1 matching over 10 bases. Germline-derived CDR1 and CDR2 are KGHSH and LQKENI. After removal of 5 bases from V and 6 bases from J, the junction contained 4 bases not matched to a gene. This CDR3 comprises 15 residues. The CDR3 region has the DNA TGTGCCAGCTCAGACAGGGGGCTTCCTAATTCACCCCTCCACTTT. Amino acids: CASSDRGLPNSPLHF.